These 28 T cell receptor beta chains originate from one sample sequenced in a study of OX40 agonist ivuxolimab in advanced cancers. TCRdb keeps only in-frame clones here, not all; method: immunoSEQ multiplex PCR. Among roughly 76,000 clones, roughly nine tenths were seen once, and the ten largest hold 2.3%. The sequences come from CD4+ or CD8+ T cells sorted from blood, collected in a trial of the OX40 agonist ivuxolimab. The receptors come from an adult with an advanced solid tumor such as melanoma, head and neck, liver or kidney cancer.

CDR3 nucleotides: TGTGCCAGCAGCTTCTCGACTAGCGGGAGGGCGAACACCGGGGAGCTGTTTTTT. This encodes CASSFSTSGRANTGELFF. This chain joins TRBV11-2 and TRBJ2-2; 14 bases are shared with TRBD2. V dropped 3 bases and J dropped 0; count of bases not matched to a gene: 3. The germline gives CDR1 SGHAT, CDR2 FQNNGV. The CDR3 has 18 residues.

The chain uses TRBV5-1 and TRBJ1-1; D is unresolved. V lost 4 bases, J lost 5 bases, and 12 bases lay in between. The germline CDR1 and CDR2 sequences are SGHRS and YFSETQ. There are 13 residues in the CDR3. CDR3 amino acids: CASSTAGRTEAFF. CDR3 DNA sequence: TGCGCCAGCAGCACGGCCGGAAGGACTGAAGCTTTCTTT.

This rearrangement joins TRBV5-1 to TRBJ2-3; the match to TRBD2 covers 10 bases. Trimming removed 6 bases from V and 4 bases from J; junction bases left unmatched: 17. The germline CDR1 and CDR2 sequences are SGHRS and YFSETQ. The CDR3 runs to 18 residues. The CDR3 spells CASTPGVAGGRGADTQYF. CDR3 bases: TGCGCCAGCACCCCCGGAGTAGCGGGAGGTCGGGGGGCAGATACGCAGTATTTT.

This chain connects TRBV6-6 to TRBJ2-7; D gene ambiguous. In germline, CDR1 is MNHNY, CDR2 SVGAGI (reference sequence). Trimming took 6 bases from V and 3 from J, leaving 12 bases between them. The CDR3 runs to 13 residues. This CDR3 reads CASRSGYLYEQYF. For the CDR3, the DNA is TGTGCCAGCAGGTCGGGCTATCTCTACGAGCAGTACTTC.

The chain has TRBV11-2 and TRBJ2-7; possible D gene TRBD2, 5 bases. V gave up 5 bases and J gave up 4 bases, with 15 bases separating them. Germline-derived CDR1 and CDR2 are SGHAT and FQNNGV. The CDR3 consists of 14 residues. The CDR3 protein is CASSPLGSLYEQYF. The CDR3 region has the DNA TGTGCCAGCAGCCCACTGGGGAGCTTATACGAGCAGTACTTC. Together with reference TRBV11-2 and TRBJ2-7, the CDR3 gives the full variable domain: EAGVAQSPRYKIIEKRQSVAFWCNPISGHATLYWYQQILGQGPKLLIQFQNNGVVDDSQLPKDRFSAERLKGVDSTLKIQPAKLEDSAVYLCASSPLGSLYEQYFGPGTRLTVT.

The chain recombines TRBV5-1 with TRBJ1-2, with 12 bases matching TRBD1. Per germline, CDR1 SGHRS and CDR2 YFSETQ. There are 19 residues in the CDR3. J gave up 3 bases and V 1 base, and 13 bases lay outside the gene matches. The CDR3 sequence: CASSLTPPGTGGGDYGYTF. DNA of the CDR3: TGCGCCAGCAGCTTGACCCCCCCCGGGACAGGGGGCGGTGACTATGGCTACACCTTC.

V usage is TRBV15 and J usage is TRBJ2-2, with D unclear. CDR1 and CDR2 (germline): LNHNV, YYDKDF (reference sequence). V lost 1 base and J 4 bases, leaving 16 bases between the germline ends. This CDR3 region has 17 residues. DNA for the CDR3: TGTGCCACCAGCAGAGTAGGTGGTAGAGAGGCCACCGGGGAGCTGTTTTTT. This sequence encodes CATSRVGGREATGELFF. Supplemented by reference TRBV15 and TRBJ2-2, the full variable domain reads DAMVIQNPRYQVTQFGKPVTLSCSQTLNHNVMYWYQQKSSQAPKLLFHYYDKDFNNEADTPDNFQSRRPNTSFCFLDIRSPGLGDTAMYLCATSRVGGREATGELFFGEGSRLTVL.

V gene TRBV28 combines with J gene TRBJ2-5; D remains unclear. V was cut by 6 bases and J by 8 bases, with 10 bases left in between. Germline-derived CDR1 and CDR2 are MDHEN and SYDVKM. The CDR3 sequence is 11 residues long. CDR3 amino acids: CASRSKKTQYF. The CDR3 DNA reads TGTGCCAGCAGGTCCAAGAAAACCCAGTACTTC.

J is TRBJ2-7 and V is TRBV7-2; possible D gene TRBD2, 5 bases. The germline CDR1 and CDR2 sequences are SGHTA and FQGNSA. The CDR3 extends over 12 amino acids. Trimming removed 4 bases from V and 4 bases from J, with 8 bases in between. The CDR3 coding sequence is TGTGCCAGCAGCTCACCGGGGTACGAGCAGTACTTC. The encoded protein is CASSSPGYEQYF.

The sample holds a few counts of this clone. The J gene is TRBJ1-1, the V gene TRBV5-6, with no clear D. V lost 2 bases and J 7 bases, leaving 3 bases between the germline ends. The CDR3 loop spans 10 amino acids. Germline CDR1 is SGHDT and CDR2 is YYEEEE. CDR3 in amino acids: CASSFIEAFF. The CDR3, as DNA: TGTGCCAGCAGCTTTATTGAAGCTTTCTTT.

The chain combines TRBV7-9 with TRBJ1-1; D is perhaps TRBD1 (5 bases). CDR3 length: 12 amino acids. V was pared by 6 bases and J by 8 bases, with 13 bases between. Germline V gene lookup returns CDR1 SEHNR and CDR2 FQNEAQ (reference sequence). CDR3 in amino acids: CASSYDRTEAFF. Written as DNA, the CDR3 is TGTGCCAGCAGTTACGACAGAACCGAAGCTTTCTTT.

The rearrangement links TRBV6-5 to TRBJ2-1, with a tentative D call TRBD2 (6 bases). V lost 10 bases, J lost 1 base, and 17 bases lay in between. This CDR3 has 15 amino acids. Germline-derived CDR1 and CDR2 are MNHEY and SVGAGI. For the CDR3, the DNA is TGTGCCACGCGACGGGAGATTGGGTCCTACAATGAGCAGTTCTTC. It is translated as CATRREIGSYNEQFF.

The chain joins TRBV5-4 to TRBJ2-1; no firm D call. The CDR3 loop spans 11 amino acids. Germline V gene data show CDR1 as SGHNT and CDR2 as YYREEE (reference sequence). The germline V and J ends were trimmed by 4 bases and 6 bases, with 5 bases remaining between them. Here the CDR3 DNA reads TGTGCCAGCAGCATTACCAATGAGCAGTTCTTC. Protein: CASSITNEQFF.

The count of this clone is one. The chain employs TRBV7-2 and TRBJ2-4; 12 positions agree with TRBD2. With 8 bases clipped from V and 7 bases from J, the junction kept 12 bases outside the gene matches. The CDR3 extends over 16 amino acids. Germline V CDR1 and CDR2: SGHTA, FQGNSA. The CDR3 reads CASANRLAGVANIQYF. The CDR3 DNA sequence: TGTGCCAGCGCCAACCGACTAGCGGGAGTGGCGAACATTCAGTACTTC.

The rearrangement joins TRBV5-1 to TRBJ2-5, with a tentative D call TRBD1 (5 bases). Germline CDR1 and CDR2: SGHRS and YFSETQ. The CDR3 runs to 16 residues. The V and J ends lost 4 bases and 5 bases respectively, with 21 bases between them. The CDR3 DNA reads TGCGCCAGCAGCATACAGGACGTCGGTCTTTCGGAGACCCAGTACTTC. Protein product: CASSIQDVGLSETQYF. Variable domain in full (rest from reference TRBV5-1 and TRBJ2-5): KAGVTQTPRYLIKTRGQQVTLSCSPISGHRSVSWYQQTPGQGLQFLFEYFSETQRNKGNFPGRFSGRQFSNSRSEMNVSTLELGDSALYLCASSIQDVGLSETQYFGPGTRLLVL.

V gene TRBV10-3 combines with J gene TRBJ2-7; 7 bases map to TRBD1. CDR1 ENHRY and CDR2 SYGVKD come from the germline V gene. This CDR3 contains 16 residues. The J segment lost 0 bases and the V segment lost 3 bases, leaving 8 bases of the junction unmatched. In DNA form, the CDR3 reads TGTGCCATCAGTGATGTCCGGGACAGCCGCTCCTACGAGCAGTACTTC. Amino acids: CAISDVRDSRSYEQYF.

This rearrangement joins TRBV5-5 to TRBJ2-5; perhaps TRBD2 as D (5 bases). CDR1 is SGHKS and CDR2 is YYEKEE in the germline V gene (reference sequence). This CDR3 is built from 15 residues. The V gene lost 4 bases and the J gene lost 5 bases, with 18 bases spanning the gap. The CDR3 coding sequence is TGTGCCAGCAGCCAATTGGGAGTCAATGGGGAGACCCAGTACTTC. Its translation: CASSQLGVNGETQYF.

The chain combines TRBV6-1 with TRBJ2-3, with 13 bases fitting TRBD2. The germline V gene encodes CDR1 MNHNS and CDR2 SASEGT. The V and J ends lost 4 bases and 0 bases, in that order; junction bases with no gene match: 7. The CDR3 totals 18 residues. This CDR3 is CASSGPGTSGASTDTQYF. CDR3 bases: TGTGCCAGCAGTGGTCCCGGGACTAGCGGGGCTAGCACAGATACGCAGTATTTT.

V is TRBV5-1 and J is TRBJ2-7, with D perhaps matching TRBD1 (6 bases). This CDR3 region has 14 residues. Between the trimmed V and J ends, which lost 6 bases and 6 bases, there was a span of 19 bases. From germline, CDR1 is SGHRS and CDR2 YFSETQ. The CDR3 loop reads CASTRDTLYSEQYF. CDR3 nucleotides: TGCGCCAGCACCCGGGACACCCTTTACTCCGAGCAGTACTTC.

The chain carries TRBV10-3 and TRBJ2-7; 8 positions agree with TRBD2. CDR1 and CDR2 (germline): ENHRY, SYGVKD. Trimming took 4 bases from V and 7 from J; bases not matched to a gene: 3. This CDR3 is 12 amino acids long. DNA for the CDR3: TGTGCCATCAGTGGGACTAGCAGGGAGCAGTACTTC. It is translated as CAISGTSREQYF.

V and J are TRBV30 and TRBJ2-1; 8 nucleotides agree with TRBD2. Germline loops: CDR1 GTSNPN, CDR2 SVGIG (reference sequence). The J segment lost 4 bases and the V segment lost 3 bases, leaving 5 bases of the junction unmatched. This CDR3 comprises 14 residues. The chain's CDR3 is CAWRSGRAYNEQFF. The CDR3 nucleotides read TGTGCCTGGAGAAGCGGGAGAGCGTACAATGAGCAGTTCTTC.

For this clone: Other DNA sequences in the sample encode the same CDR3. This sequence joins TRBV19 and TRBJ2-2; 7 bases align to TRBD1. The CDR3 is 15 residues long. Germline-derived CDR1 and CDR2 are LNHDA and SQIVND (reference sequence). J was trimmed by 4 bases and V by 5 bases; bases with no gene match: 7. CDR3 DNA sequence: TGTGCCAGTAGTCCTAGACAGGGAAGCACCGGGGAGCTGTTTTTT. Translation: CASSPRQGSTGELFF.

The genes are TRBV7-6 and TRBJ2-5, with D perhaps TRBD2 (5 bases). V lost 5 bases and J lost 4, with 17 bases in between. Germline values: CDR1 SGHVS, CDR2 FNYEAQ. The CDR3 sequence is 15 residues long. CDR3 in amino acids: CASSPGGLGSETQYF. The DNA for the CDR3 is TGTGCCAGCAGCCCAGGCGGGCTTGGGTCAGAGACCCAGTACTTC.

The chain uses TRBV5-1 and TRBJ1-4; D may be TRBD1 (5 bases). The germline V gene encodes CDR1 SGHRS and CDR2 YFSETQ. The CDR3 loop spans 13 amino acids. Trimming removed 4 bases from V and 10 bases from J, with 14 bases in between. The CDR3 DNA follows: TGCGCCAGCAGCACGGACGGGGGAATAAAACTGTTTTTT. Its translation: CASSTDGGIKLFF.

The rearrangement joins TRBV18 to TRBJ2-7; D unclear. Deletions cut 6 bases from V and 6 bases from J, with 12 bases between. The germline V gene encodes CDR1 KGHSH and CDR2 LQKENI. The CDR3 spans 12 residues. The chain's CDR3 is CASSPSSSEQYF. The DNA of the CDR3 is TGTGCCAGCTCTCCGTCCTCGTCCGAGCAGTACTTC.

The chain combines TRBV15 with TRBJ2-5; TRBD2 agrees at 11 bases. The V and J ends lost 0 bases and 5 bases, in that order; junction bases with no gene match: 14. This CDR3 is built from 19 residues. The V gene's germline CDR1 is LNHNV and CDR2 YYDKDF (reference sequence). The CDR3 bases are TGTGCCACCAGCAGAGATCGGGTTAGATTAGCGGGAGGGCAGGAGACCCAGTACTTC. Amino acid sequence: CATSRDRVRLAGGQETQYF. Together with reference TRBV15 and TRBJ2-5, the CDR3 gives the full variable domain: DAMVIQNPRYQVTQFGKPVTLSCSQTLNHNVMYWYQQKSSQAPKLLFHYYDKDFNNEADTPDNFQSRRPNTSFCFLDIRSPGLGDTAMYLCATSRDRVRLAGGQETQYFGPGTRLLVL.

This sequence joins TRBV20-1 and TRBJ1-1, with D unresolved. Trimming removed 6 bases at V and 8 bases at J, with 13 bases between. CDR1 and CDR2 from the germline V gene are DFQATT and SNEGSKA (reference sequence). The CDR3 is 11 residues long. The CDR3 DNA is TGCAGTGCCCCTGGAAGGTCAGAAGCTTTCTTT. Its protein product is CSAPGRSEAFF.

The J gene is TRBJ2-3, the V gene TRBV5-4, with D possibly TRBD1 on 6 matching bases. V was trimmed by 0 bases and J by 6 bases, leaving 14 bases between them. Germline lookup yields CDR1 SGHNT and CDR2 YYREEE (reference sequence). The CDR3 is 15 residues long. The CDR3 DNA is TGTGCCAGCAGCTTGGACCAGGGTAGGGGGGATACGCAGTATTTT. This gives the protein CASSLDQGRGDTQYF.